This TCR beta chain is from a study of shared clonotypes between healthy human individuals. It was into CD45RA+ naive and CD45RA-negative memory subsets that the CD4+ cells were split. Repertoires were generated with immunoSEQ multiplex PCR, while TCRdb's copy carries only in-frame clones and drops some. The sample yields 2 million to 2.5 million clones, roughly 93% seen once. The CDR3 sequence is 16 residues long. The trim removed 0 bases at V and 5 bases at J, leaving 4 bases unmatched. Germline V lookup: CDR1 SGHNT, CDR2 YYREEE (reference sequence). A note on this clone: Additional DNA sequences in this sample encode the identical CDR3.

This clonotype was obtained from a man in his late teens or twenties in good health. Some clones in this sample may be carry-over from other donors' samples. The sample comprised naive CD4+ T cells from PBMCs. Described subset: CD45RA+ positively selected. The V gene is TRBV5-4, the J gene TRBJ2-2; 10 nucleotides align to TRBD2. Here the CDR3 reads CASSLGLAGETGELFF. CDR3 DNA sequence: TGTGCCAGCAGCTTGGGTCTAGCGGGAGAGACCGGGGAGCTGTTTTTT.